These T cell receptor beta chains were read from a single sample in a study of control samples from healthy donors and cancer patients. Some clones are missing from TCRdb's copy, which holds only in-frame ones; the method was immunoSEQ multiplex PCR. This table holds under 200,000 clones, about 94% found once. The sample taken for sequencing was blood. All receptors derive from an older woman in good health. Each CDR3 is given with its conserved first and last residue. The D gene is left open where the match is weak. Part of the rows lack a size; the others show once, few, many or a class for expanded clones.

v_call: TRBV18; j_call: TRBJ1-1; d_call: TRBD1; clone_size: once; cdr3_length: 15; cdr3_aa: CASSPPTGTDTEAFF; cdr3_nt: TGTGCCAGCTCACCACCGACAGGGACGGACACTGAAGCTTTCTTT
v_call: TRBV19; j_call: TRBJ1-1; d_call: NA; clone_size: once; cdr3_length: 15; cdr3_aa: CASSPPGAVNTEAFF; cdr3_nt: TGTGCCAGTAGTCCCCCAGGGGCGGTGAACACTGAAGCTTTCTTT
v_call: TRBV7-2; j_call: TRBJ1-6; d_call: NA; clone_size: NA; cdr3_length: 13; cdr3_aa: CASSLVYNSPLHF; cdr3_nt: TGTGCCAGCAGCTTAGTTTATAATTCACCCCTCCACTTT
v_call: TRBV5-6; j_call: TRBJ2-2; d_call: TRBD2; clone_size: NA; cdr3_length: 19; cdr3_aa: CASSPAPGLAGGNTGELFF; cdr3_nt: TGTGCCAGCAGCCCTGCGCCGGGACTAGCGGGGGGGAACACCGGGGAGCTGTTTTTT
v_call: TRBV19; j_call: TRBJ1-3; d_call: NA; clone_size: NA; cdr3_length: 11; cdr3_aa: CATKSENTIYF; cdr3_nt: TGTGCCACCAAATCGGAGAACACCATATATTTT
v_call: TRBV6-2/TRBV6-3; j_call: TRBJ2-2; d_call: NA; clone_size: NA; cdr3_length: 14; cdr3_aa: CASSSGQYTGELFF; cdr3_nt: TGTGCCAGCAGTTCAGGACAGTACACCGGGGAGCTGTTTTTT
v_call: TRBV6-1; j_call: TRBJ1-2; d_call: NA; clone_size: NA; cdr3_length: 15; cdr3_aa: CASSDYPNQNNGYTF; cdr3_nt: TGTGCCAGCAGTGATTATCCGAATCAAAATAATGGCTACACCTTC
v_call: TRBV12-3/TRBV12-4; j_call: TRBJ1-1; d_call: NA; clone_size: NA; cdr3_length: 13; cdr3_aa: CASSRRENTEAFF; cdr3_nt: TGTGCCAGCAGTCGACGGGAGAACACTGAAGCTTTCTTT
v_call: TRBV2; j_call: TRBJ2-2; d_call: TRBD2; clone_size: NA; cdr3_length: 18; cdr3_aa: CASRPGLAGRTNTGELFF; cdr3_nt: TGTGCCAGCAGACCGGGACTAGCGGGCCGAACGAACACCGGGGAGCTGTTTTTT
v_call: TRBV6-2/TRBV6-3; j_call: TRBJ1-1; d_call: TRBD1; clone_size: NA; cdr3_length: 15; cdr3_aa: CASSYSRTGGTEAFF; cdr3_nt: TGTGCCAGCAGTTACTCTCGGACAGGGGGCACTGAAGCTTTCTTT
v_call: TRBV2; j_call: TRBJ1-5; d_call: NA; clone_size: NA; cdr3_length: 13; cdr3_aa: CASSDNFGQPQHF; cdr3_nt: TGTGCCAGCAGTGACAACTTCGGTCAGCCCCAGCATTTT
v_call: TRBV7-2; j_call: TRBJ1-5; d_call: NA; clone_size: NA; cdr3_length: 15; cdr3_aa: CASSLRGPAHQPQHF; cdr3_nt: TGTGCCAGCAGCTTGAGGGGCCCAGCCCATCAGCCCCAGCATTTT
v_call: TRBV21-1; j_call: TRBJ1-1; d_call: NA; clone_size: NA; cdr3_length: 16; cdr3_aa: CASSKAGRGRSTEAFF; cdr3_nt: TGTGCCAGCAGCAAAGCCGGTCGGGGGAGGTCCACTGAAGCTTTCTTT
v_call: TRBV2; j_call: TRBJ2-3; d_call: NA; clone_size: NA; cdr3_length: 11; cdr3_aa: CASRRTDTQYF; cdr3_nt: TGTGCCAGCCGAAGAACAGATACGCAGTATTTT
v_call: TRBV7-2; j_call: TRBJ1-2; d_call: NA; clone_size: once; cdr3_length: 13; cdr3_aa: CASSLVAGRGYTF; cdr3_nt: TGTGCCAGCAGCTTAGTGGCAGGCCGGGGCTACACCTTC
v_call: TRBV11-1; j_call: TRBJ2-7; d_call: TRBD1; clone_size: NA; cdr3_length: 16; cdr3_aa: CASSLGATGLSYEQYF; cdr3_nt: TGTGCCAGCAGCTTAGGTGCGACAGGGTTGAGTTACGAGCAGTACTTC
v_call: TRBV19; j_call: TRBJ1-4; d_call: TRBD1; clone_size: NA; cdr3_length: 18; cdr3_aa: CASSIGPGQGRGNEKLFF; cdr3_nt: TGTGCCAGTAGTATAGGGCCGGGACAGGGAAGGGGTAATGAAAAACTGTTTTTT
v_call: TRBV28; j_call: TRBJ2-3; d_call: TRBD1; clone_size: NA; cdr3_length: 16; cdr3_aa: CASRVTGTGGTDTQYF; cdr3_nt: TGTGCCAGTCGGGTTACCGGGACAGGGGGCACAGATACGCAGTATTTT
v_call: TRBV2; j_call: TRBJ1-4; d_call: NA; clone_size: NA; cdr3_length: 13; cdr3_aa: CASIWGPNEKLFF; cdr3_nt: TGTGCCAGCATTTGGGGTCCTAATGAAAAACTGTTTTTT
v_call: TRBV6-2/TRBV6-3; j_call: TRBJ1-2; d_call: TRBD1; clone_size: once; cdr3_length: 13; cdr3_aa: CASSTGVNYGHTF; cdr3_nt: TGTGCCAGCAGTACAGGGGTGAACTATGGCCACACCTTC
v_call: TRBV7-9; j_call: TRBJ1-2; d_call: NA; clone_size: NA; cdr3_length: 14; cdr3_aa: CASSLAGTNYGYTF; cdr3_nt: TGTGCCAGCAGCCTCGCAGGAACTAACTATGGCTACACCTTC
v_call: TRBV7-8; j_call: TRBJ1-2; d_call: NA; clone_size: once; cdr3_length: 13; cdr3_aa: CASSSPVDYGYTF; cdr3_nt: TGTGCCAGCAGCTCCCCGGTGGATTATGGCTACACCTTC
v_call: TRBV15; j_call: TRBJ2-5; d_call: TRBD1; clone_size: NA; cdr3_length: 15; cdr3_aa: CATSRGQGGAETQYF; cdr3_nt: TGTGCCACCAGCAGGGGACAGGGGGGAGCGGAGACCCAGTACTTC
v_call: TRBV7-2; j_call: TRBJ1-2; d_call: TRBD1; clone_size: few; cdr3_length: 15; cdr3_aa: CASSLENRGGIGYTF; cdr3_nt: TGTGCCAGCAGCTTAGAGAACAGGGGAGGGATTGGCTACACCTTC
v_call: TRBV4-2; j_call: TRBJ2-3; d_call: TRBD2; clone_size: once; cdr3_length: 17; cdr3_aa: CASSQDYGGADPDTQYF; cdr3_nt: TGTGCCAGCAGCCAAGATTACGGGGGGGCCGACCCAGATACGCAGTATTTT
v_call: TRBV7-9; j_call: TRBJ2-7; d_call: NA; clone_size: NA; cdr3_length: 15; cdr3_aa: CASSPGGKYSYEQYF; cdr3_nt: TGTGCCAGCAGCCCAGGGGGGAAATACTCCTACGAGCAGTACTTC
v_call: TRBV4-3; j_call: TRBJ2-5; d_call: TRBD1; clone_size: NA; cdr3_length: 16; cdr3_aa: CASSQAKGTGAGTQYF; cdr3_nt: TGCGCCAGCAGCCAAGCTAAAGGGACAGGGGCGGGGACCCAGTACTTC
v_call: TRBV18; j_call: TRBJ2-7; d_call: NA; clone_size: NA; cdr3_length: 14; cdr3_aa: CASSPGQGPDEQYF; cdr3_nt: TGTGCCAGCTCCCCGGGGCAGGGGCCCGACGAGCAGTACTTC
v_call: TRBV7-7; j_call: TRBJ2-5; d_call: NA; clone_size: once; cdr3_length: 14; cdr3_aa: CASSPYRGRETQYF; cdr3_nt: TGTGCTAGCAGCCCGTACCGGGGGCGGGAGACCCAGTACTTC